One and the same sample provided the 23 T cell receptor beta chains below, sequenced in a study of T-cell reconstitution after alpha-beta-depleted transplantation in children. Unique molecular identifiers were used to barcode this TCRbeta library. TCRdb analysed the PCR reads with MiXCR anew, one entry per CDR3 protein. The sample yields fewer than 1 million distinct CDR3 sequences, about 15% seen once. The sample in question was PBMCs, mostly from graft donor cells, obtained 360 days after TCRalphabeta/CD19-depleted stem cell transplant. The origin of the receptors is a male patient aged 10 to 17 who had a stem cell transplant for acute lymphoblastic leukemia, so the T cells may come from the graft donor.

The table lists this clonotype with a few counts. This chain connects TRBV5-1 to TRBJ1-1; tentative D call: TRBD1 (6 bases). There are 18 residues in the CDR3. Germline assignment: CDR1 SGHRS and CDR2 YFSETQ. Trimming left V 4 bases short and J 0 bases short, with 22 bases between. DNA for the CDR3: TGCGCCAGCAGCAAAAAAAGGGGGAACAGGGACCTGAACACTGAAGCTTTCTTT. This encodes CASSKKRGNRDLNTEAFF.

CDR3 nucleotides: TGTGCCAGCAGCTCGGGACTAGTGGGGCATGGGTATTTCGGGGAGCTGTTTTTT. Encoded protein: CASSSGLVGHGYFGELFF. J is TRBJ2-2 and V is TRBV9; 8 nucleotides match TRBD2. The CDR3 runs to 18 residues. The J segment lost 7 bases and the V segment lost 4 bases, leaving 18 bases of the junction unmatched. Germline V gene data show CDR1 as SGDLS and CDR2 as YYNGEE.

The sample holds many counts of this clonotype. The rearrangement joins TRBV9 to TRBJ2-5; the match to TRBD2 covers 8 bases. CDR1 is SGDLS and CDR2 is YYNGEE in the germline V gene. The CDR3 runs to 16 residues. The junction had 10 bases not matched to a gene; V was cut back by 6 bases and J by 0 bases. The CDR3 nucleotides are TGTGCCAGCACTGGCGGGAGGAACCCGTACCAAGAGACCCAGTACTTC. Translating gives CASTGGRNPYQETQYF.

This clonotype came up many times. The J gene is TRBJ2-2, the V gene TRBV10-1; D ambiguous. Trimming took 3 bases from V and 10 from J, leaving 9 bases between them. CDR3 length: 12 residues. The germline CDR1 and CDR2 sequences are WNHNN and SYGVQD (reference sequence). CDR3 sequence: CASSDLQMELFF. CDR3 in DNA: TGCGCCAGCAGTGATCTGCAAATGGAGCTGTTTTTT.

This clonotype was seen many times. The chain employs TRBV27 and TRBJ2-5, with D unclear. CDR1 MNHEY and CDR2 SMNVEV come from the germline V gene (reference sequence). This CDR3 region has 13 residues. The V end lost 3 bases, the J end lost 7 bases, and 12 bases lay between the germline ends. The CDR3 bases are TGTGCCAGCAGTTTTGGGGTCAAGGGGACCCAGTACTTC. This codes for CASSFGVKGTQYF.

The chain combines TRBV4-1 with TRBJ2-1; 10 bases are shared with TRBD2. This CDR3 comprises 17 residues. Germline V lookup: CDR1 MGHRA, CDR2 YSYEKL. After removal of 3 bases from V and 4 bases from J, the junction contained 9 bases not matched to a gene. The CDR3 coding sequence is TGCGCCAGCAGCCAGATACCGGGACTAGCGATGTACAATGAGCAGTTCTTC. Protein sequence: CASSQIPGLAMYNEQFF.

This chain connects TRBV9 to TRBJ2-1, with 9 bases fitting TRBD2. Trimming cost V 0 bases and J 9 bases; bases outside gene matches: 7. Per germline, CDR1 SGDLS and CDR2 YYNGEE. The CDR3 runs 15 residues. CDR3 amino acids: CASSVGSGRISEQFF. For the CDR3, the DNA is TGTGCCAGCAGCGTAGGAAGCGGGAGGATCAGTGAGCAGTTCTTC.

At least ten counts were recorded for this clonotype. The chain couples TRBV12-3 or TRBV12-4 to TRBJ1-2; TRBD1 matches at 8 bases. The V gene end was trimmed by 7 bases and the J gene end by 4 bases; junction bases not matched to a gene: 8. The CDR3 has 14 residues. Here the CDR3 reads CASIFGQGIYGYTF. The CDR3 coding sequence is TGTGCCAGCATATTTGGACAGGGAATCTATGGCTACACCTTC.

At least ten counts were recorded for this clonotype. The genes are TRBV6-5 and TRBJ2-7; D is possibly TRBD1 (6 bases). Per germline, CDR1 MNHEY and CDR2 SVGAGI. The CDR3 sequence is 13 residues long. Trimming stripped 10 bases from V and 4 bases from J, with 17 bases between. The CDR3 protein is CATVGDNKYEQYF. CDR3 DNA: TGTGCCACCGTCGGGGACAACAAATACGAGCAGTACTTC.

The J gene is TRBJ2-1, the V gene TRBV11-2; 8 bases align to TRBD2. The CDR3 is 17 residues long. Germline-derived CDR1 and CDR2 are SGHAT and FQNNGV. V was clipped by 0 bases and J by 0 bases; unmatched bases: 4. The CDR3 reads CASSLDGRGGSYNEQFF. In DNA form, the CDR3 reads TGTGCCAGCAGCTTAGATGGCCGGGGGGGCTCCTACAATGAGCAGTTCTTC.

The chain combines TRBV7-8 with TRBJ2-1; D unresolved. V was trimmed by 3 bases and J by 0 bases, leaving 6 bases between them. The CDR3 is made up of 14 amino acids. The germline V gene has CDR1 SGHVS and CDR2 FQNEAQ. CDR3 protein: CASSFENSYNEQFF. DNA of the CDR3: TGTGCCAGCAGCTTCGAAAACTCCTACAATGAGCAGTTCTTC.

This clonotype was observed a handful of times. This chain connects TRBV7-3 to TRBJ2-1, with unresolved D. Germline V gene lookup returns CDR1 SGHTA and CDR2 FQGTGA. The V and J ends lost 0 bases and 9 bases respectively, with 6 bases between them. The CDR3 has 12 amino acids. The CDR3 bases are TGTGCCAGCAGCTTAACAGGCACTGAGCAGTTCTTC. Translation gives CASSLTGTEQFF.

The CDR3 coding sequence is TGCAGCGTTGACGGGGGGCAAGAGACCCAGTACTTC. Translated: CSVDGGQETQYF. The chain has TRBV29-1 and TRBJ2-5, with TRBD2 identical over 7 bases. Germline CDR1 SQVTM, CDR2 ANQGSEA. Losses at the gene ends were 3 bases for V and 2 bases for J; bases not matched to a gene: 0. The CDR3 length is 12 residues.

This clonotype was found many times. The chain links TRBV29-1 to TRBJ2-1, with 8 nucleotides matching TRBD2. Germline assignment: CDR1 SQVTM and CDR2 ANQGSEA. V shed 7 bases, J shed 4 bases, and the junction held 6 bases outside the gene matches. The CDR3 totals 13 residues. The CDR3 nucleotides read TGCAGCGGCCGGGAGGGGGTTTACAATGAGCAGTTCTTC. Translation gives CSGREGVYNEQFF.

The chain carries TRBV12-3 or TRBV12-4 and TRBJ1-1; the D is unclear. The CDR3 has 13 amino acids. Trimming pared 3 bases from V and 10 bases from J, leaving 15 bases between. In DNA, the CDR3 is TGTGCCAGCAGTTTTTTTGCGTGGGAGGGAGCTTTCTTT. It yields the protein CASSFFAWEGAFF.

The chain employs TRBV27 and TRBJ1-2; 7 positions match TRBD1. Germline values: CDR1 MNHEY, CDR2 SMNVEV (reference sequence). This CDR3 has 15 residues. Trimming removed 2 bases from V and 1 base from J; junction bases left unmatched: 4. The CDR3 DNA sequence: TGTGCCAGCAGTTTAGTGCGACAGGGTAACTATGGCTACACCTTC. This codes for CASSLVRQGNYGYTF.

The V gene is TRBV7-2, the J gene TRBJ1-2; D perhaps matches TRBD1 (5 bases). The CDR3 sequence is 13 residues long. Germline CDR1 SGHTA, CDR2 FQGNSA. The ends were cut back, 6 bases at V and 4 bases at J, with 12 bases in the middle. CDR3 amino acids: CASSVDTLYGYTF. In nucleotides, the CDR3 is TGTGCCAGCAGTGTGGACACCCTCTATGGCTACACCTTC.

This clonotype was seen at least ten times. The CDR3 loop reads CASSGSNYEQYF. The CDR3 DNA reads as TGCGCCAGCAGCGGAAGCAACTACGAGCAGTACTTC. The V gene is TRBV5-1, the J gene TRBJ2-7, with D hard to call. Per the germline V gene, CDR1 is SGHRS and CDR2 is YFSETQ. V was trimmed by 4 bases and J by 3 bases, leaving 8 bases between them. The length of the CDR3 is 12 residues. Complete variable domain (other parts from reference TRBV5-1 and TRBJ2-7): KAGVTQTPRYLIKTRGQQVTLSCSPISGHRSVSWYQQTPGQGLQFLFEYFSETQRNKGNFPGRFSGRQFSNSRSEMNVSTLELGDSALYLCASSGSNYEQYFGPGTRLTVT.

The rearrangement uses TRBV5-5 and TRBJ2-7, with TRBD2 matching over 12 bases. Unmatched junction bases numbered 9, after V lost 3 bases and J lost 8 bases. The CDR3 consists of 15 residues. From germline, CDR1 is SGHKS and CDR2 YYEKEE (reference sequence). The CDR3 region is CASSSSTSGSTKQYF. The CDR3 nucleotides are TGTGCCAGCAGCTCTTCGACTAGCGGGAGTACGAAGCAGTACTTC.

The chain combines TRBV4-1 with TRBJ2-7, with unresolved D. The CDR3 is 14 residues long. CDR1 is MGHRA and CDR2 is YSYEKL in the germline V gene. The ends were cut back, 3 bases at V and 0 bases at J, with 9 bases in the middle. The CDR3 DNA follows: TGCGCCAGCAGCCACCCCGGGCCCTCCTACGAGCAGTACTTC. It yields the protein CASSHPGPSYEQYF.

This chain links TRBV27 with TRBJ2-7, with D perhaps matching TRBD1 (6 bases). Per germline, CDR1 MNHEY and CDR2 SMNVEV (reference sequence). The V end lost 2 bases, the J end lost 4 bases, and 12 bases lay between the germline ends. CDR3 length: 14 residues. The CDR3 protein is CASSLSDRLYEQYF. In DNA, the CDR3 is TGTGCCAGCAGTTTAAGCGACAGGCTGTACGAGCAGTACTTC.

This chain joins TRBV9 and TRBJ2-3; TRBD2 matches at 11 bases. Germline-derived CDR1 and CDR2 are SGDLS and YYNGEE. The CDR3 is made up of 18 amino acids. V gave up 0 bases and J gave up 6 bases; unmatched junction bases: 12. Here the CDR3 DNA reads TGTGCCAGCAGCGTAGGTCGGTCCACTAGCGGGAGAAGGGATACGCAGTATTTT. It encodes CASSVGRSTSGRRDTQYF.

The table lists this clonotype with a few counts. J is TRBJ1-2 and V is TRBV12-3 or TRBV12-4; tentative D call: TRBD1 (5 bases). The V and J ends lost 8 bases and 1 base respectively, with 14 bases between them. The CDR3 runs to 14 residues. Here the CDR3 DNA reads TGTGCCAGCCTGGGGCAGTGGGTTAACTATGGCTACACCTTC. Protein: CASLGQWVNYGYTF.